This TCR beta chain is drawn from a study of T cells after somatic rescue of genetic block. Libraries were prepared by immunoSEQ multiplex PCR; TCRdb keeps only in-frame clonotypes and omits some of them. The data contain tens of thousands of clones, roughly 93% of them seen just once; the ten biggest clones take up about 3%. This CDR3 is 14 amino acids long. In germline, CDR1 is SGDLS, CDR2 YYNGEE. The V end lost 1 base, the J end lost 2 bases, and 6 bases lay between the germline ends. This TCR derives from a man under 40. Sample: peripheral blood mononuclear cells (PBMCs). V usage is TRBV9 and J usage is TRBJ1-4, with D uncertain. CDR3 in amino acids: CASSVFGTNEKLFF. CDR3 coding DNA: TGTGCCAGCAGCGTATTTGGTACTAATGAAAAACTGTTTTTT.